The 27 T cell receptor beta chains given below trace back to one sample, sequenced in a study of T cell responses to AZD1222 COVID-19 vaccine. Assay used: immunoSEQ multiplex PCR; TCRdb lists only in-frame clones, some missing. The sample lists under 150,000 clones, 93% seen once, with around 0.91% in the top ten. This material consisted of peripheral blood, taken on day 0 of AZD1222 vaccination. Source of these receptors: an adult in good health.

The V gene is TRBV19, the J gene TRBJ2-1; 7 bases line up with TRBD2. This CDR3 spans 15 amino acids. The V gene's germline CDR1 is LNHDA and CDR2 SQIVND (reference sequence). Trimming took 7 bases from V and 2 from J; bases not matched to a gene: 8. The CDR3 DNA sequence: TGTGCCAGTACCGCCCCGGGACTACCCTACAATGAGCAGTTCTTC. Protein: CASTAPGLPYNEQFF.

The V and J genes are TRBV6-5 and TRBJ1-2, with unresolved D. The CDR3 has 14 amino acids. CDR1 is MNHEY, CDR2 SVGAGI, per germline. V dropped 4 bases and J dropped 1 base, with 10 bases sitting between them. The CDR3 region is CASSFNQVNYGYTF. The CDR3 nucleotides are TGTGCCAGCAGTTTCAACCAGGTTAACTATGGCTACACCTTC.

This clone has a single count. The V call is TRBV15, the J call TRBJ1-4; possibly TRBD1 for D (5 bases). Germline assignment: CDR1 LNHNV and CDR2 YYDKDF (reference sequence). This CDR3 is built from 15 residues. V lost 0 bases, J lost 6 bases, and 11 bases lay in between. The CDR3 protein is CATSRDKGWDEKLFF. Here the CDR3 DNA reads TGTGCCACCAGCAGAGATAAGGGGTGGGATGAAAAACTGTTTTTT.

The chain employs TRBV27 and TRBJ2-1, with 11 positions matching TRBD2. Unmatched junction bases numbered 14, after V lost 5 bases and J lost 8 bases. The CDR3 totals 17 residues. Germline CDR1 and CDR2: MNHEY and SMNVEV (reference sequence). The CDR3 nucleotides read TGTGCCAGCAGTCCCATAACGACTAGCGGGGAAGGGTATGAGCAGTTCTTC. As protein: CASSPITTSGEGYEQFF.

This sequence joins TRBV6-5 and TRBJ2-2, with D perhaps matching TRBD1 or TRBD2 (6 bases each). The length of the CDR3 is 13 residues. V gave up 4 bases and J gave up 5 bases, with 8 bases separating them. Per the germline V gene, CDR1 is MNHEY and CDR2 is SVGAGI. CDR3 DNA sequence: TGTGCCAGCAGTTTAGGGGGGACCGGGGAGCTGTTTTTT. Protein product: CASSLGGTGELFF.

The chain is built from TRBV6-6 and TRBJ1-3; D unresolved. Germline loops: CDR1 MNHNY, CDR2 SVGAGI (reference sequence). Trimming removed 5 bases at V and 0 bases at J, with 11 bases between. CDR3 size: 15 residues. The CDR3 loop reads CASSLREISGNTIYF. CDR3 coding DNA: TGTGCCAGCAGTCTCAGAGAAATCTCTGGAAACACCATATATTTT.

This clone occurred once. The J gene is TRBJ1-3, the V gene TRBV5-1; possible D gene TRBD1, 5 bases. The germline V gene has CDR1 SGHRS and CDR2 YFSETQ. This CDR3 region has 13 residues. V shed 5 bases and J shed 3 bases, with 9 bases lying between them. CDR3: CASSMGVGNTIYF. The CDR3 DNA sequence: TGCGCCAGCAGTATGGGGGTTGGAAACACCATATATTTT.

The genes are TRBV6-5 and TRBJ1-2; no clear D. The V gene lost 4 bases and the J gene lost 2 bases, with 11 bases spanning the gap. The CDR3 is 14 amino acids. Per the germline V gene, CDR1 is MNHEY and CDR2 is SVGAGI. The CDR3: CASSFDPYNYGYTF. The CDR3 DNA reads TGTGCCAGCAGTTTCGACCCGTACAACTATGGCTACACCTTC.

This clone has ten or more counts. The J gene is TRBJ2-7, the V gene TRBV4-2; no firm D call. Germline CDR1 and CDR2: LGHNA and YNFKEQ. There are 14 residues in the CDR3. Trimming shortened V by 0 bases and J by 2 bases, and 8 bases separated the two germline ends. The CDR3 coding sequence is TGTGCCAGCAGCCAAGACCCCCTCCCCTACGAGCAGTACTTC. Protein sequence: CASSQDPLPYEQYF.

The gene calls are TRBV6-5 and TRBJ2-5, with D perhaps TRBD1 or TRBD2 (5 bases each). CDR1 is MNHEY, CDR2 SVGAGI, per germline. V lost 6 bases to trimming and J lost 5 bases, with 16 bases between them. The CDR3 length is 14 residues. For the CDR3, the DNA is TGTGCCAGCAGCGTCAGGGTCACGGGGGAGACCCAGTACTTC. It translates to CASSVRVTGETQYF.

This clone appeared a single time. V is TRBV2 and J is TRBJ1-4, with 9 bases identical to TRBD1. After removal of 5 bases from V and 7 bases from J, the junction contained 8 bases not matched to a gene. Germline lookup yields CDR1 SNHLY and CDR2 FYNNEI. The length of the CDR3 is 15 residues. This CDR3 reads CASSNTGGSSEKLFF. The CDR3 DNA follows: TGTGCCAGCAGTAACACAGGGGGCTCGAGTGAAAAACTGTTTTTT.

V is TRBV9 and J is TRBJ2-3; D is unclear. This CDR3 has 14 amino acids. CDR1 and CDR2 (germline): SGDLS, YYNGEE. The V gene lost 0 bases and the J gene lost 4 bases, with 9 bases spanning the gap. The CDR3 loop reads CASSVGFFPDTQYF. The CDR3 DNA is TGTGCCAGCAGCGTAGGGTTTTTTCCAGATACGCAGTATTTT.

The chain is built from TRBV5-1 and TRBJ2-7; the D is unclear. Trimming took 0 bases from V and 3 from J, leaving 7 bases between them. CDR1 and CDR2 (germline): SGHRS, YFSETQ. This CDR3 spans 13 amino acids. CDR3 sequence reads: CASSLATNYEQYF. The CDR3 bases are TGCGCCAGCAGCTTGGCCACGAACTACGAGCAGTACTTC.

This clone was seen only a few times. This chain joins TRBV29-1 and TRBJ2-7; D call uncertain. This CDR3 is 14 amino acids long. Germline V CDR1 and CDR2: SQVTM, ANQGSEA. V lost 1 base, J lost 0 bases, and 10 bases lay in between. The CDR3 here is CSVEATGSSYEQYF. CDR3 DNA sequence: TGCAGCGTTGAAGCGACTGGATCCTCCTACGAGCAGTACTTC.

CDR3 nucleotide sequence: TGTGCCAGCAGCGCGACAGGGGGCAGAAATCAGCCCCAGCATTTT. Encoded protein: CASSATGGRNQPQHF. The chain is built from TRBV7-6 and TRBJ1-5; 10 nucleotides line up with TRBD1. This CDR3 region has 15 residues. With 5 bases clipped from V and 4 bases from J, the junction kept 5 bases outside the gene matches. The germline V gene has CDR1 SGHVS and CDR2 FNYEAQ.

J is TRBJ1-2 and V is TRBV20-1; 9 nucleotides agree with TRBD1. Germline loops: CDR1 DFQATT, CDR2 SNEGSKA (reference sequence). The CDR3 length is 11 residues. The CDR3 DNA reads TGCAGGGCCACAGGGGGCCATGGCTACACCTTC. Translating gives CRATGGHGYTF.

The gene calls are TRBV4-1 and TRBJ1-2; possible D gene TRBD1, 6 bases. Between the trimmed V and J ends, which lost 1 base and 8 bases, there was a span of 14 bases. The V gene's germline CDR1 is MGHRA and CDR2 YSYEKL. CDR3 length equals 14 residues. The CDR3: CASSQAFRGSGYTF. In nucleotides, the CDR3 is TGCGCCAGCAGCCAAGCTTTCAGGGGAAGCGGCTACACCTTC.

This chain connects TRBV18 to TRBJ1-3, with no clear D. Trimming stripped 1 base from V and 4 bases from J, with 8 bases between. CDR1 and CDR2 (germline): KGHSH, LQKENI. The CDR3 extends over 14 amino acids. For the CDR3, the DNA is TGTGCCAGCTCACCACAGGGTAACGGAAACACCATATATTTT. As protein: CASSPQGNGNTIYF.

This chain links TRBV6-5 with TRBJ1-1, with 8 bases aligning to TRBD1. Germline V CDR1 and CDR2: MNHEY, SVGAGI. V shed 6 bases and J 4 bases; nucleotides not matched to a gene: 4. This CDR3 is built from 13 residues. CDR3 region: CASSDRGSTEAFF. The CDR3 bases are TGTGCCAGCAGCGACAGGGGCAGCACTGAAGCTTTCTTT.

The chain links TRBV6-5 to TRBJ1-2, with a weak D call TRBD1 (6 bases). Deletions cut 8 bases from V and 7 bases from J, with 17 bases between. The CDR3 extends over 13 amino acids. Germline V CDR1 and CDR2: MNHEY, SVGAGI. The CDR3 spells CASGTGGGGGYTF. The CDR3 bases are TGTGCCAGCGGGACCGGGGGGGGCGGTGGCTACACCTTC.

The chain combines TRBV4-1 with TRBJ1-2; D might be TRBD1 (5 bases). The CDR3 has 15 amino acids. Trimming took 4 bases from V and 7 from J, leaving 19 bases between them. CDR1 and CDR2 from the germline V gene are MGHRA and YSYEKL. CDR3 sequence: CASSPEAGKNFGYTF. The CDR3 DNA reads as TGCGCCAGCAGCCCAGAGGCAGGGAAAAATTTTGGCTACACCTTC.

Note on this clone: The same CDR3 can be traced to other DNA sequences in this sample. The genes are TRBV12-3 or TRBV12-4 and TRBJ2-4; D unresolved. The ends were cut back, 3 bases at V and 4 bases at J, with 7 bases in the middle. The CDR3 length is 13 residues. In nucleotides, the CDR3 is TGTGCCAGCAGTTTCGGCGGTAAAAACATTCAGTACTTC. It encodes CASSFGGKNIQYF.

This sequence joins TRBV5-1 and TRBJ2-1, with D uncertain. Trimming removed 3 bases from V and 5 bases from J, with 9 bases in between. This CDR3 is 13 amino acids long. Looked up from germline, CDR1 is SGHRS and CDR2 is YFSETQ. The CDR3 reads CASSSGPNNEQFF. For the CDR3, the DNA is TGCGCCAGCAGCTCCGGACCTAACAATGAGCAGTTCTTC.

The chain carries TRBV6-6 and TRBJ2-5, with 12 bases matching TRBD2. Germline V gene data show CDR1 as MNHNY and CDR2 as SVGAGI (reference sequence). The CDR3 has 16 amino acids. The V segment lost 11 bases and the J segment 0 bases; nucleotides outside the gene matches: 10. The CDR3 here is CAAQRLAGGNQETQYF. CDR3 coding DNA: TGTGCCGCCCAGCGGCTAGCGGGGGGGAACCAAGAGACCCAGTACTTC.

This clone has only one observation. The rearrangement uses TRBV5-4 and TRBJ1-2; D is unclear. Germline CDR1 is SGHNT and CDR2 is YYREEE (reference sequence). Trimming cost V 3 bases and J 1 base, with 10 bases left between them. The CDR3 consists of 14 residues. CDR3 DNA sequence: TGTGCCAGCAGCTCAGGACTGATTAACTATGGCTACACCTTC. It is translated as CASSSGLINYGYTF.

Only one count was recorded for this clone. The chain employs TRBV12-3 or TRBV12-4 and TRBJ2-3; D unclear. V lost 7 bases and J 1 base, leaving 9 bases between the germline ends. The CDR3 extends over 13 amino acids. The chain's CDR3 is CASTIYGTDTQYF. CDR3 coding DNA: TGTGCCAGCACCATTTATGGCACAGATACGCAGTATTTT.

The V gene is TRBV5-1, the J gene TRBJ2-5; 12 nucleotides line up with TRBD2. The germline gives CDR1 SGHRS, CDR2 YFSETQ. Germline trimming cut 3 bases from V and 2 bases from J; bases unmatched to any gene: 2. This CDR3 spans 15 amino acids. The CDR3 here is CASSWTSGEQETQYF. In nucleotides, the CDR3 is TGCGCCAGCAGCTGGACTAGCGGGGAACAAGAGACCCAGTACTTC.